What follows are 13 T cell receptor beta chains derived from one specimen sequenced in a study of blood T cell repertoires in COVID-19. Measured with immunoSEQ multiplex PCR; TCRdb has only the in-frame clones, and not every one. Of 200,000 to 300,000 clones in the sample, just under 85% were seen once. The specimen sequenced was peripheral blood. The source of these receptors is a woman in her fifties or sixties with active or convalescent COVID-19.

This chain links TRBV6-5 with TRBJ2-7; 9 bases fit TRBD1. Germline CDR1 is MNHEY and CDR2 is SVGAGI. The CDR3 runs 15 residues. Trimming removed 6 bases from V and 3 bases from J; junction bases left unmatched: 9. Here the CDR3 DNA reads TGTGCCAGCAGGAAGGACAGGGGACCCCTCTACGAGCAGTACTTC. It yields the protein CASRKDRGPLYEQYF.

This clone has just a few counts. The chain couples TRBV7-9 to TRBJ1-3; D may be TRBD1 (6 bases). Trimming left V 1 base short and J 6 bases short, with 10 bases between. CDR1 is SEHNR, CDR2 FQNEAQ, per germline (reference sequence). The CDR3 loop spans 14 amino acids. CDR3 protein: CASSLGSGANTIYF. CDR3 coding DNA: TGTGCCAGCAGCTTAGGTTCAGGGGCAAACACCATATATTTT.

The chain joins TRBV5-4 to TRBJ1-3, with D hard to call. V lost 0 bases to trimming and J lost 0 bases, with 10 bases between them. The CDR3 totals 16 residues. In germline, CDR1 is SGHNT, CDR2 YYREEE (reference sequence). CDR3 loop: CASSLGNTHSGNTIYF. The DNA of the CDR3 is TGTGCCAGCAGCTTGGGCAACACGCACTCTGGAAACACCATATATTTT.

This clone is a singleton in its sample. The rearrangement joins TRBV10-3 to TRBJ2-3; TRBD1 aligns across 8 bases. The V gene's germline CDR1 is ENHRY and CDR2 SYGVKD. The CDR3 sequence is 14 residues long. The trim removed 2 bases at V and 6 bases at J, leaving 4 bases unmatched. The CDR3 protein is CAISEAGGRDTQYF. CDR3 nucleotide sequence: TGTGCCATCAGTGAGGCAGGGGGCAGGGATACGCAGTATTTT.

The chain carries TRBV30 and TRBJ1-1; 11 bases fit TRBD1. Looked up from germline, CDR1 is GTSNPN and CDR2 is SVGIG (reference sequence). CDR3 length: 15 amino acids. V lost 2 bases to trimming and J lost 5 bases; unmatched junction nucleotides: 7. CDR3 amino acids: CAWSRGQGEGTEAFF. CDR3 in DNA: TGTGCCTGGAGTCGGGGACAGGGGGAAGGAACTGAAGCTTTCTTT.

This clone was recorded a few times. V and J are TRBV18 and TRBJ2-2, with D perhaps matching TRBD1 (6 bases). The V and J ends lost 0 bases and 4 bases respectively, with 15 bases between them. This CDR3 contains 17 residues. In germline, CDR1 is KGHSH, CDR2 LQKENI. CDR3 nucleotide sequence: TGTGCCAGCTCACCACCAACAGGGCTTGGAGGCACCGGGGAGCTGTTTTTT. It codes for CASSPPTGLGGTGELFF.

The chain has TRBV7-9 and TRBJ2-5; D might be TRBD1 (6 bases). The CDR3 is 16 amino acids. Trimming took off 1 base at V and 0 bases at J, with 12 bases between the two ends. From germline, CDR1 is SEHNR and CDR2 FQNEAQ (reference sequence). The CDR3 DNA reads as TGTGCCAGCAGCTTAGGGGGACAAGCGTACCAAGAGACCCAGTACTTC. Translated, it gives CASSLGGQAYQETQYF.

The chain has TRBV7-9 and TRBJ2-4; 9 nucleotides line up with TRBD1. Trimming removed 5 bases from V and 2 bases from J; junction bases left unmatched: 10. This CDR3 has 17 amino acids. Germline V CDR1 and CDR2: SEHNR, FQNEAQ (reference sequence). CDR3 nucleotides: TGTGCCAGCAGCCCCGGGACAGGGAAAAGGACCAAAAACATTCAGTACTTC. It codes for CASSPGTGKRTKNIQYF.

The chain uses TRBV5-6 and TRBJ2-2, with TRBD1 matching over 7 bases. The CDR3 loop spans 16 amino acids. With V trimmed by 3 bases and J by 7 bases, 12 bases remained unmatched. CDR1 and CDR2 from the germline V gene are SGHDT and YYEEEE. CDR3 region: CASSSISQGVGGELFF. The CDR3 nucleotides are TGTGCCAGCAGCTCGATCTCGCAGGGGGTTGGCGGGGAGCTGTTTTTT.

The rearrangement joins TRBV10-1 to TRBJ1-5; TRBD1 aligns across 9 bases. CDR3 length equals 20 residues. CDR1 WNHNN and CDR2 SYGVQD come from the germline V gene (reference sequence). The V gene end was trimmed by 6 bases and the J gene end by 2 bases; junction bases not matched to a gene: 20. The DNA for the CDR3 is TGCGCCAGCAGGGACTGGCGGGGGGACAGGGAAGAGGGCGGCAATCAGCCCCAGCATTTT. Protein: CASRDWRGDREEGGNQPQHF.

The chain carries TRBV2 and TRBJ2-7; D unresolved. V dropped 1 base and J dropped 2 bases, with 6 bases sitting between them. The CDR3 extends over 13 amino acids. CDR1 SNHLY and CDR2 FYNNEI come from the germline V gene. This chain's CDR3 is CASSEGGTYEQYV. Here the CDR3 DNA reads TGTGCCAGCAGTGAAGGCGGCACCTACGAGCAGTACGTC.

The chain carries TRBV4-1 and TRBJ1-5; weak D call: TRBD1 (5 bases). CDR1 MGHRA and CDR2 YSYEKL come from the germline V gene. The CDR3 extends over 14 amino acids. V was trimmed by 2 bases and J by 5 bases, leaving 10 bases between them. The CDR3 protein is CASSQPGPDQPQHF. CDR3 nucleotides: TGCGCCAGCAGCCAACCAGGGCCCGATCAGCCCCAGCATTTT.

The chain employs TRBV19 and TRBJ1-2, with 7 bases that match TRBD1. Germline CDR1 is LNHDA and CDR2 is SQIVND (reference sequence). V trimming: 7 bases; J trimming: 4 bases; junction bases outside the gene matches: 12. The CDR3 length is 15 residues. DNA of the CDR3: TGTGCCAGTACCCCCCCTACAGGGGCGATCTATGGCTACACCTTC. As protein: CASTPPTGAIYGYTF.